This TCR beta chain appears in the sequencing data of a study of response to subunit inactivated influenza vaccine. Study-level findings and limits: Authors suggested each seasonal flu vaccination may recruit only limited numbers of new T cells.

This clonotype was seen only a few times. Its antigen remains unknown. The V and J ends lost 4 bases and 0 bases respectively, with 10 bases between them. The CDR3 has 15 amino acids. The germline CDR1 and CDR2 sequences are SEHNR and FQNEAQ (reference sequence). In TCRdb, the RT-PCR reads were re-called with MiXCR into one record per CDR3 protein. This sample has hundreds of thousands of distinct CDR3 sequences, with 15% to 18% found just once. The origin of this receptor is a man aged 50 to 59 who received an inactivated influenza vaccine. The V call is TRBV7-9, the J call TRBJ1-5; D is undetermined. Sequencing used PBMCs from blood, obtained approximately 13 days after vaccination. The CDR3 nucleotides read TGTGCCAGCAGCTCCGGACGGGATAGCAATCAGCCCCAGCATTTT. Residues: CASSSGRDSNQPQHF.